What follows are 26 T cell receptor beta chains derived from one specimen sequenced in a study of response to subunit inactivated influenza vaccine. Each CDR3 protein gets one entry after TCRdb re-called the RT-PCR reads with MiXCR. The top ten hold roughly 10% of the sample, which has about 300,000 distinct CDR3 sequences, around a fifth seen once. This specimen consisted of PBMCs from blood, obtained about 20 months after vaccination. The receptors derive from a man between 45 and 75 years old who received an inactivated influenza vaccine.

The chain combines TRBV7-2 with TRBJ1-3; TRBD1 agrees at 7 bases. J was trimmed by 2 bases and V by 4 bases; bases with no gene match: 8. Germline loops: CDR1 SGHTA, CDR2 FQGNSA. This CDR3 has 16 amino acids. The CDR3: CASSYQTGIPGNTIYF. DNA of the CDR3: TGTGCCAGCAGCTATCAGACAGGGATACCTGGAAACACCATATATTTT.

The chain links TRBV6-2 or TRBV6-3 to TRBJ1-1, with D uncertain. The CDR3 runs to 14 residues. V was shortened by 2 bases and J by 0 bases, with 7 bases between the two germline ends. Germline CDR1 MNHEY, CDR2 SVGEGT. The CDR3 DNA reads TGTGCCAGCAGTTACCGTTTGGTGAACACTGAAGCTTTCTTT. It is translated as CASSYRLVNTEAFF.

The chain is built from TRBV18 and TRBJ1-1, with unresolved D. The CDR3 spans 12 residues. V dropped 2 bases and J dropped 7 bases, with 8 bases sitting between them. Germline loops: CDR1 KGHSH, CDR2 LQKENI. CDR3 sequence: CASSPADREAFF. CDR3 DNA: TGTGCCAGCTCACCAGCAGACCGTGAAGCTTTCTTT.

The chain carries TRBV5-6 and TRBJ1-1, with 7 bases fitting TRBD1. The CDR3 is made up of 15 amino acids. V dropped 4 bases and J dropped 0; count of bases not matched to a gene: 6. CDR1 is SGHDT and CDR2 is YYEEEE in the germline V gene. The DNA for the CDR3 is TGTGCCAGCAGCGTACAGGGGTTACTGAACACTGAAGCTTTCTTT. Protein product: CASSVQGLLNTEAFF. The full variable domain, rest sourced from reference TRBV5-6 and TRBJ1-1, is DAGVTQSPTHLIKTRGQQVTLRCSPKSGHDTVSWYQQALGQGPQFIFQYYEEEERQRGNFPDRFSGHQFPNYSSELNVNALLLGDSALYLCASSVQGLLNTEAFFGQGTRLTVV.

In its sample, this clonotype was seen a few times. The rearrangement joins TRBV19 to TRBJ2-7, with D possibly being TRBD1 (6 bases). The CDR3 totals 11 residues. Germline V gene sequence: CDR1 LNHDA, CDR2 SQIVND (reference sequence). V lost 10 bases, J lost 3 bases, and 10 bases lay in between. For the CDR3, the DNA is TGTGCCACCGAACAGGGCTACGAGCAGTACTTC. Translation gives CATEQGYEQYF.

The V gene is TRBV29-1, the J gene TRBJ1-1; D is perhaps TRBD1 (5 bases). V was trimmed by 5 bases and J by 5 bases, leaving 18 bases between them. The CDR3 extends over 14 amino acids. Germline CDR1 reads SQVTM; CDR2 reads ANQGSEA. The CDR3 DNA follows: TGCAGCGTTCTCGGACAAATCATTGGGACTGAAGCTTTCTTT. It specifies CSVLGQIIGTEAFF.

The chain combines TRBV9 with TRBJ2-5; the D gene is possibly TRBD2 (5 bases). The CDR3 loop spans 15 amino acids. V dropped 0 bases and J dropped 0 bases, with 9 bases sitting between them. Germline CDR1 and CDR2: SGDLS and YYNGEE. The CDR3 nucleotides are TGTGCCAGCAGCGTAGGAGTCGGGAACCAAGAGACCCAGTACTTC. Its protein is CASSVGVGNQETQYF.

J is TRBJ2-3 and V is TRBV12-3 or TRBV12-4; D uncertain. Trimming cost V 2 bases and J 7 bases, with 10 bases left between them. This CDR3 is built from 13 residues. CDR3 loop: CASSLNGRNTQYF. The CDR3 nucleotides read TGTGCCAGCAGTTTAAATGGCCGGAATACGCAGTATTTT.

A single count supports this clonotype. The chain couples TRBV28 to TRBJ2-7; no clear D gene. Germline V gene lookup returns CDR1 MDHEN and CDR2 SYDVKM. The CDR3 length is 17 residues. V was shortened by 4 bases and J by 6 bases, with 25 bases between the two germline ends. In DNA form, the CDR3 reads TGTGCCAGCAGTTCCTGGGCACCGGGCCCCCAACGGGCCGAGCAGTACTTC. Amino acid sequence: CASSSWAPGPQRAEQYF.

The chain recombines TRBV19 with TRBJ1-5; 8 nucleotides agree with TRBD1. V lost 6 bases and J lost 3; bases outside the gene matches: 7. Germline CDR1 reads LNHDA; CDR2 reads SQIVND (reference sequence). The CDR3 extends over 15 amino acids. The CDR3 bases are TGTGCCAGTAGCACCGGGACAGGATTCAATCAGCCCCAGCATTTT. It encodes CASSTGTGFNQPQHF.

CDR3: CASSFRSPAGLAGEQYF. CDR3 DNA: TGTGCCAGCAGTTTTCGTAGCCCGGCGGGACTCGCGGGAGAGCAGTACTTC. The chain couples TRBV6-2 or TRBV6-3 to TRBJ2-7; D possibly corresponds to TRBD2 (6 bases). Trimming pared 4 bases from V and 7 bases from J, leaving 26 bases between. Germline V CDR1 and CDR2: MNHEY, SVGEGT. The CDR3 loop spans 17 amino acids.

The chain carries TRBV2 and TRBJ2-1, with a tentative D call TRBD1 (5 bases). Trimming left V 8 bases short and J 6 bases short, with 11 bases between. This CDR3 comprises 12 residues. Germline-derived CDR1 and CDR2 are SNHLY and FYNNEI. CDR3 amino acids: CASHRGPNEQFF. CDR3 nucleotides: TGTGCCAGCCATAGGGGCCCCAATGAGCAGTTCTTC.

This sequence joins TRBV27 and TRBJ2-7; weak D call: TRBD1 (6 bases). Trimming shortened V by 2 bases and J by 0 bases, and 20 bases separated the two germline ends. The CDR3 extends over 18 amino acids. Germline V gene data show CDR1 as MNHEY and CDR2 as SMNVEV (reference sequence). The CDR3 region is CASSLRSPGDITSYEQYF. CDR3 sequence (DNA): TGTGCCAGCAGTTTAAGGTCTCCAGGGGACATCACCTCCTACGAGCAGTACTTC.

The chain carries TRBV29-1 and TRBJ2-7, with no clear D. Germline CDR1 and CDR2: SQVTM and ANQGSEA. CDR3 length equals 11 residues. Trimming removed 6 bases from V and 3 bases from J, with 9 bases in between. The CDR3 region is CSVGGDYEQYF. DNA for the CDR3: TGCAGCGTCGGTGGGGACTACGAGCAGTACTTC.

The gene calls are TRBV7-2 and TRBJ1-1; 9 bases are a match to TRBD1. Germline CDR1 SGHTA, CDR2 FQGNSA. V lost 5 bases, J lost 5 bases, and 15 bases stayed unmatched. This CDR3 has 17 residues. CDR3 bases: TGTGCCAGCAGCCGAACCTACAGGGGGCAGGGTAGGACTGAAGCTTTCTTT. Amino acids: CASSRTYRGQGRTEAFF. Drawing the rest from reference TRBV7-2 and TRBJ1-1, the complete variable domain is GAGVSQSPSNKVTEKGKDVELRCDPISGHTALYWYRQSLGQGLEFLIYFQGNSAPDKSGLPSDRFSAERTGGSVSTLTIQRTQQEDSAVYLCASSRTYRGQGRTEAFFGQGTRLTVV.

This clonotype was counted ten times or more. The chain is built from TRBV5-1 and TRBJ1-2; D might be TRBD1 (5 bases). Deletions cut 9 bases from V and 2 bases from J, with 14 bases between. Germline V gives CDR1 SGHRS, CDR2 YFSETQ. This CDR3 region has 13 residues. CDR3 sequence reads: CATGAGPNYGYTF. In DNA, the CDR3 is TGCGCCACCGGGGCAGGGCCGAACTATGGCTACACCTTC.

The J gene is TRBJ1-6, the V gene TRBV6-5; a possible D gene is TRBD1 (5 bases). The germline V gene has CDR1 MNHEY and CDR2 SVGAGI. V was trimmed by 0 bases and J by 7 bases, leaving 10 bases between them. The CDR3 has 15 residues. CDR3 in DNA: TGTGCCAGCAGTTACTCGCCAGGGTGGAATTCACCCCTCCACTTT. Its translation is CASSYSPGWNSPLHF.

This clonotype was detected a few times. This chain connects TRBV7-8 to TRBJ1-1; a weak D match, TRBD1 (6 bases). Trimming cost V 4 bases and J 0 bases, with 12 bases left between them. Per germline, CDR1 SGHVS and CDR2 FQNEAQ. The CDR3 loop spans 15 amino acids. CDR3 DNA: TGTGCCAGCAGCTACGCGGGACAAGTGAACACTGAAGCTTTCTTT. This encodes CASSYAGQVNTEAFF. The whole variable domain, remainder taken from reference TRBV7-8 and TRBJ1-1, is GAGVSQSPRYKVAKRGQDVALRCDPISGHVSLFWYQQALGQGPEFLTYFQNEAQLDKSGLPSDRFFAERPEGSVSTLKIQRTQQEDSAVYLCASSYAGQVNTEAFFGQGTRLTVV.

This rearrangement joins TRBV7-8 to TRBJ1-2, with 8 bases lining up with TRBD1. Per the germline V gene, CDR1 is SGHVS and CDR2 is FQNEAQ. This CDR3 is 18 amino acids long. Trimming at V came to 5 bases and at J to 3 bases, leaving 17 bases not matched to a gene. CDR3 protein: CASSIGQGPTVGYYGYTF. Written as DNA, the CDR3 is TGTGCCAGCAGCATCGGACAGGGACCTACTGTGGGGTACTATGGCTACACCTTC.

The gene calls are TRBV7-9 and TRBJ1-2; a possible D gene is TRBD1 (6 bases). The CDR3 loop spans 16 amino acids. Germline-derived CDR1 and CDR2 are SEHNR and FQNEAQ (reference sequence). V lost 5 bases and J 4 bases, leaving 20 bases between the germline ends. As DNA, the CDR3 is TGTGCCAGCAGCGGTATTAGGGGGGGAGCGGCCTATGGCTACACCTTC. This codes for CASSGIRGGAAYGYTF.

The chain couples TRBV7-9 to TRBJ1-3, with unresolved D. From germline, CDR1 is SEHNR and CDR2 FQNEAQ (reference sequence). The V and J ends lost 5 bases and 0 bases respectively, with 11 bases between them. The CDR3 extends over 15 amino acids. The CDR3 protein is CASSPRRPSGNTIYF. CDR3 sequence (DNA): TGTGCCAGCAGCCCTCGGAGACCCTCTGGAAACACCATATATTTT. The full variable domain, rest sourced from reference TRBV7-9 and TRBJ1-3, is DTGVSQNPRHKITKRGQNVTFRCDPISEHNRLYWYRQTLGQGPEFLTYFQNEAQLEKSRLLSDRFSAERPKGSFSTLEIQRTEQGDSAMYLCASSPRRPSGNTIYFGEGSWLTVV.

V and J are TRBV12-3 or TRBV12-4 and TRBJ2-2, with D perhaps matching TRBD2 (5 bases). The CDR3 spans 16 residues. Trimming left V 5 bases short and J 0 bases short, with 13 bases between. CDR3 protein: CASSPHRGSNTGELFF. The CDR3 DNA reads as TGTGCCAGCAGTCCCCACCGGGGATCGAACACCGGGGAGCTGTTTTTT.

The chain uses TRBV7-2 and TRBJ2-3, with 7 bases that match TRBD1. In germline, CDR1 is SGHTA, CDR2 FQGNSA. V dropped 5 bases and J dropped 1; count of bases not matched to a gene: 6. The CDR3 has 15 amino acids. CDR3 protein: CASSKRQGGTDTQYF. DNA for the CDR3: TGTGCCAGCAGCAAACGACAGGGAGGCACAGATACGCAGTATTTT.

The table lists this clonotype with many counts. This sequence joins TRBV20-1 and TRBJ1-6; possibly TRBD1 for D (6 bases). V lost 6 bases to trimming and J lost 7 bases, with 19 bases between them. This CDR3 region has 15 residues. Germline assignment: CDR1 DFQATT and CDR2 SNEGSKA (reference sequence). The DNA of the CDR3 is TGCAGTGCGAGTGTAAGGACAGTGGGGAATTCACCCCTCCACTTT. Its protein is CSASVRTVGNSPLHF.

The chain is built from TRBV20-1 and TRBJ2-7; D ambiguous. The ends were cut back, 3 bases at V and 2 bases at J, with 8 bases in the middle. CDR1 is DFQATT, CDR2 SNEGSKA, per germline (reference sequence). CDR3 length: 12 residues. The CDR3 is CSASYYTYEQYF. CDR3 DNA sequence: TGCAGTGCTAGCTACTATACCTACGAGCAGTACTTC.

The chain employs TRBV5-1 and TRBJ2-7, with TRBD1 identical over 9 bases. Germline V gene data show CDR1 as SGHRS and CDR2 as YFSETQ. There are 14 residues in the CDR3. V shed 3 bases, J shed 5 bases, and the junction held 6 bases outside the gene matches. This chain's CDR3 is CASSSGTGPHEQYF. The DNA for the CDR3 is TGCGCCAGCAGCTCCGGGACAGGGCCTCACGAGCAGTACTTC.